This TCR beta chain was obtained from a study of graft-versus-host responses after intestinal transplantation. The CDR3 is 15 amino acids. Trimming shortened V by 3 bases and J by 2 bases, and 12 bases separated the two germline ends. Germline lookup yields CDR1 SGHTA and CDR2 FQGTGA. Only in-frame clones appear in the TCRdb table, and some are missing; sequencing was by immunoSEQ multiplex PCR. The table has 15,000 to 20,000 clones, 80% to 95% seen once. The chain combines TRBV7-3 with TRBJ2-3; possibly TRBD1 for D (7 bases). Sequenced material: PBMCs, taken more than 350 days after transplant. The TCR originated in a human patient who received an intestinal transplant, so some T cells may come from the graft donor. The CDR3 reads CASSFQGGPTDTQYF. The CDR3 DNA reads as TGTGCCAGCAGCTTCCAGGGGGGTCCCACAGATACGCAGTATTTT. Full variable domain (rest looked up from reference TRBV7-3 and TRBJ2-3): GAGVSQTPSNKVTEKGKYVELRCDPISGHTALYWYRQSLGQGPEFLIYFQGTGAADDSGLPNDRFFAVRPEGSVSTLKIQRTERGDSAVYLCASSFQGGPTDTQYFGPGTRLTVL.